These T cell receptor beta chains were read from a single sample in a study of blood T cell repertoires in COVID-19. Sequencing used immunoSEQ multiplex PCR; TCRdb keeps in-frame clones, though not all of them. The data show hundreds of thousands of clones, around 90% seen once. Source material: PBMCs or T cells enriched from blood (not recorded which). The origin of the receptors is a woman in her twenties or thirties who had recovered from COVID-19. Each CDR3 is given with its conserved first and last residue. Each record gives: clone size, CDR3 length, V gene, J gene, D gene, CDR3 protein, CDR3 DNA. The D gene is left open where the match is weak. Only part of the rows carry a size: once, few, many, or a class if the clone is expanded.

>NA|15|TRBV11-3|TRBJ2-7|NA
CASSLTGEGPYEQYF
TGTGCCAGCAGCTTGACAGGAGAGGGCCCCTACGAGCAGTACTTC
>NA|14|TRBV28|TRBJ1-1|NA
CASSSPFRGTEAFF
TGTGCCAGCAGTTCCCCGTTTAGGGGCACTGAAGCTTTCTTT
>NA|13|TRBV6-6|TRBJ1-6|NA
CASSWTRRSPLHF
TGTGCCAGCAGTTGGACACGAAGATCACCCCTCCACTTT
>few|14|TRBV3-1/TRBV3-2|TRBJ2-1|TRBD2
CASSQDGGDFEQFF
TGTGCCAGCAGCCAAGATGGGGGGGATTTCGAGCAGTTCTTC
>once|17|TRBV5-4|TRBJ2-5|TRBD2
CASRPGVAGGNRETQYF
TGTGCCAGCAGGCCCGGGGTAGCGGGGGGGAATCGGGAGACCCAGTACTTC
>NA|13|TRBV28|TRBJ1-2|NA
CASVLTRGNGYTF
TGTGCCAGTGTCCTGACAAGGGGGAATGGCTACACCTTC
>few|14|TRBV30|TRBJ2-5|TRBD1
CAWTTQQGVETQYF
TGTGCCTGGACCACCCAACAGGGGGTAGAGACCCAGTACTTC
>NA|16|TRBV4-1|TRBJ1-1|NA
CASSQEDTNLNTEAFF
TGCGCCAGCAGCCAAGAGGACACGAATCTGAACACTGAAGCTTTCTTT
>NA|14|TRBV3-1/TRBV3-2|TRBJ2-7|TRBD2
CASRRSGRGNEQYF
TGTGCCAGCAGGCGGAGCGGGAGGGGTAACGAGCAGTACTTC
>NA|15|TRBV2|TRBJ2-5|TRBD2
CATHGLAGDVETQYF
TGTGCCACGCACGGACTAGCGGGGGATGTAGAGACCCAGTACTTC
>few|14|TRBV5-6|TRBJ1-1|TRBD1
CASSKTGAQGQAFF
TGTGCCAGCAGCAAAACAGGGGCCCAGGGGCAAGCTTTCTTT
>NA|14|TRBV27|TRBJ2-1|TRBD2
CASSGTSVYNEQFF
TGTGCCAGCAGCGGGACTAGCGTTTACAATGAGCAGTTCTTC
>NA|15|TRBV7-3|TRBJ2-1|TRBD2
CASSLKTSGLYEQFF
TGTGCCAGCAGCTTAAAGACTAGCGGCCTCTATGAGCAGTTCTTC
>NA|13|TRBV30|TRBJ1-2|NA
CAWDSFTNYGYTF
TGTGCCTGGGACAGTTTTACTAACTATGGCTACACCTTC
>NA|14|TRBV28|TRBJ1-6|NA
CASSLSGMGSPLHF
TGTGCCAGCAGCCTATCAGGGATGGGTTCACCCCTCCACTTT
>NA|15|TRBV4-2|TRBJ1-4|NA
CASSQGSLSGEKLFF
TGTGCCAGCAGCCAAGGGTCCCTTAGCGGTGAAAAACTGTTTTTT
>NA|14|TRBV9|TRBJ2-5|TRBD1
CASSAWDRAETQYF
TGTGCCAGCAGCGCTTGGGACAGGGCAGAGACCCAGTACTTC
>once|19|TRBV7-3|TRBJ2-7|TRBD2
CASRLNPSAGLAGRYEQYF
TGTGCCAGCAGGTTAAATCCCTCAGCGGGACTAGCGGGAAGGTACGAGCAGTACTTC
>NA|17|TRBV10-2|TRBJ1-6|NA
CASSTPTTGLYNSPLHF
TGCGCCAGCAGCACTCCTACGACAGGACTCTATAATTCACCCCTCCACTTT
>NA|13|TRBV12-3/TRBV12-4|TRBJ1-1|NA
CASSSLGGAEAFF
TGTGCCAGCAGTTCCTTAGGGGGGGCTGAAGCTTTCTTT
>NA|16|TRBV2|TRBJ1-6|NA
CASSSRAGTPGSPLHF
TGTGCCAGCAGTTCCCGCGCCGGGACTCCGGGTTCACCCCTCCACTTT
>NA|15|TRBV19|TRBJ1-1|NA
CASAGIEAGSTEAFF
TGTGCCAGCGCCGGGATCGAGGCGGGGAGCACTGAAGCTTTCTTT
>once|17|TRBV21-1|TRBJ1-3|NA
CASSPYGTGSSGNTIYF
TGTGCCAGCAGCCCCTACGGGACAGGGTCCTCTGGAAACACCATATATTTT
>NA|14|TRBV5-1|TRBJ2-1|TRBD2
CASAIASGLDEQFF
TGCGCCAGCGCGATCGCTAGCGGTTTGGATGAGCAGTTCTTC
>NA|16|TRBV4-2|TRBJ2-7|TRBD1
CASSQGVGTGGHEQYF
TGTGCCAGCAGCCAAGGGGTCGGGACAGGGGGGCACGAGCAGTACTTC
>NA|16|TRBV27|TRBJ2-3|NA
CASRTVRGRYTDTQYF
TGTGCCAGCAGAACCGTCAGGGGAAGGTACACAGATACGCAGTATTTT
>NA|18|TRBV27|TRBJ2-6|NA
CASSLGLGTSPEANVLTF
TGTGCCAGCAGTTTGGGACTGGGAACCTCCCCTGAGGCCAACGTCCTGACTTTC
>NA|17|TRBV4-1|TRBJ1-2|TRBD1
CASSPEQGEAPFYGYTF
TGCGCCAGCAGCCCTGAGCAGGGGGAGGCTCCTTTCTATGGCTACACCTTC
>NA|14|TRBV27|TRBJ1-1|NA
CASSFVGQSTEAFF
TGTGCCAGCAGTTTTGTTGGACAGTCCACTGAAGCTTTCTTT
>NA|14|TRBV9|TRBJ2-5|NA
CASSVGAVQETQYF
TGTGCCAGCAGCGTAGGGGCAGTGCAAGAGACCCAGTACTTC
>NA|18|TRBV9|TRBJ2-5|NA
CASSVAPQGGLGPETQYF
TGTGCCAGCAGCGTAGCACCACAGGGCGGATTGGGACCAGAGACCCAGTACTTC
>NA|15|TRBV5-1|TRBJ2-2|NA
CASSLTTHNTGELFF
TGCGCCAGCAGCTTGACGACTCACAACACCGGGGAGCTGTTTTTT
>NA|16|TRBV19|TRBJ2-1|TRBD2
CASSWGLADSYNEQFF
TGTGCCAGTAGTTGGGGACTAGCGGATTCCTACAATGAGCAGTTCTTC
>NA|13|TRBV29-1|TRBJ1-2|NA
CSVVVGLSYGYTF
TGCAGCGTTGTGGTGGGCCTCTCCTATGGCTACACCTTC
>NA|14|TRBV28|TRBJ1-1|NA
CASRSQGGGTEAFF
TGTGCCAGCAGGTCACAGGGTGGGGGCACTGAAGCTTTCTTT
>NA|13|TRBV7-9|TRBJ2-7|NA
CASSLGGNYEQYF
TGTGCCAGCAGCTTGGGCGGGAACTACGAGCAGTACTTC
>NA|15|TRBV6-1|TRBJ2-3|TRBD2
CASSELAGPTDTQYF
TGTGCCAGCAGTGAACTAGCGGGACCCACAGATACGCAGTATTTT
>NA|19|TRBV7-9|TRBJ2-2|TRBD1
CASRTTGTAIGLNTGELFF
TGTGCCAGCAGAACCACCGGGACAGCAATTGGGCTAAACACCGGGGAGCTGTTTTTT